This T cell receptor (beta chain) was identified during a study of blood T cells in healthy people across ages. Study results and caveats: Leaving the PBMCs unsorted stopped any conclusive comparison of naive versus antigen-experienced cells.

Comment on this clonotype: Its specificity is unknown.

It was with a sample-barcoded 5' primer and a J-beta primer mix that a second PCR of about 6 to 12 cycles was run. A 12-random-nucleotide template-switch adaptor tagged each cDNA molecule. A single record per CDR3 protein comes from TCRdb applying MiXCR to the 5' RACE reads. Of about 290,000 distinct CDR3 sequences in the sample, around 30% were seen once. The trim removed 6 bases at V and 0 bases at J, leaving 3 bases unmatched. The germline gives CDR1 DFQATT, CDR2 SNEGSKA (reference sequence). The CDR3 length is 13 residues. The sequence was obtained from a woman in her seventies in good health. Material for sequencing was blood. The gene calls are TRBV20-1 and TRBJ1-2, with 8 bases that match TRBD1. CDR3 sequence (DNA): TGCAGTGCACGGACAGGGTCTAACTATGGCTACACCTTC. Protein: CSARTGSNYGYTF.